This T cell receptor beta chain was captured in a study of T cell repertoires in cytomegalovirus infection. Looking at the study overall: Public TCR beta signatures provided an indication of both CMV infection and a matching HLA type.

TCRdb recomputed calls from the reads with MiXCR, one row per CDR3 protein. Of some 180,000 distinct CDR3 sequences listed, roughly 19% are singletons. This clonotype was seen repeatedly, ten times or more. Its antigen is unidentified. CDR3 size: 14 residues. Trimming cost V 7 bases and J 1 base; bases outside gene matches: 6. Overall study findings and caveats: The study identified carriers of CMV plus the relevant HLA from cumulative public TCR beta family frequency. The ex vivo response showed dominance by HLA-C-restricted CMV-specific TCR beta clonotypes.

The chain recombines TRBV12-3 or TRBV12-4 with TRBJ1-1; 7 bases agree with TRBD1. The receptor was derived from a human donor in good health (CMV status not recorded). Some clones in this sample may be carry-over from other donors' samples. Sequencing was done on a sample of PBMCs. This CDR3 is CASKGGAGNTEAFF. As DNA, the CDR3 is TGTGCCAGCAAAGGGGGCGCGGGGAACACTGAAGCTTTCTTT.